A selection of T cell receptor beta chains follows, all from one sample in a study of T-cell reconstitution after alpha-beta-depleted transplantation in children. Each CDR3 protein is one row after TCRdb ran MiXCR on the PCR reads. Of approximately 240,000 distinct CDR3 sequences in the sample, about a tenth were seen once. Sequenced material: PBMCs, taken before TCRalphabeta/CD19-depleted stem cell transplant. The receptors were sampled from a child under two years old with acute myeloid leukemia, due to receive a stem cell transplant. CDR3s include the opening cysteine and the closing phenylalanine or tryptophan.

V gene: TRBV24-1; J gene: TRBJ2-1; CDR3 protein: CATSGPGVADYNEQFF
V gene: TRBV30; J gene: TRBJ1-5; CDR3 protein: CAWSKGDDQPQHF
V gene: TRBV20-1; J gene: TRBJ2-4; CDR3 protein: CSARDRRGGENIQYF
V gene: TRBV5-1; J gene: TRBJ2-1; CDR3 protein: CASSPAGNEQFF
V gene: TRBV7-8; J gene: TRBJ2-3; CDR3 protein: CASSLDGGREGDTQYF
V gene: TRBV18; J gene: TRBJ1-2; CDR3 protein: CASSPRGGDIYGYTF
V gene: TRBV9; J gene: TRBJ2-3; CDR3 protein: CASSVGLAGIRTDTQYF
V gene: TRBV5-5; J gene: TRBJ2-3; CDR3 protein: CASSLSQEIGDTQYF
V gene: TRBV24-1; J gene: TRBJ2-2; CDR3 protein: CATSDYQGADTGELFF
V gene: TRBV20-1; J gene: TRBJ1-1; CDR3 protein: CSARDSTEAFF
V gene: TRBV5-5; J gene: TRBJ2-2; CDR3 protein: CPSSLDAGSARELFF
V gene: TRBV24-1; J gene: TRBJ2-1; CDR3 protein: CATSDVSGDSYNEQFF
V gene: TRBV4-1; J gene: TRBJ1-2; CDR3 protein: CASSQQGANGYTF
V gene: TRBV12-3/TRBV12-4; J gene: TRBJ1-2; CDR3 protein: CASSFGSSDYGYTF
V gene: TRBV7-9; J gene: TRBJ2-2; CDR3 protein: CASRPDRATGELFF
V gene: TRBV6-1; J gene: TRBJ2-2; CDR3 protein: CASSDDQVNTGELFF
V gene: TRBV18; J gene: TRBJ2-7; CDR3 protein: CASSRDRGASYEQYF
V gene: TRBV28; J gene: TRBJ2-1; CDR3 protein: CASSFNGGLDEQFF
V gene: TRBV20-1; J gene: TRBJ2-2; CDR3 protein: CSATQGPTGELFF
V gene: TRBV19; J gene: TRBJ2-7; CDR3 protein: CASSTRDGSYEQYF
V gene: TRBV12-3/TRBV12-4; J gene: TRBJ2-2; CDR3 protein: CASSLNRDREVVFF
V gene: TRBV5-1; J gene: TRBJ1-1; CDR3 protein: CASSPTGPAEAFF
V gene: TRBV6-4; J gene: TRBJ1-1; CDR3 protein: CASSSIPGNTEAFF
V gene: TRBV12-3/TRBV12-4; J gene: TRBJ2-1; CDR3 protein: CASSLDGNEQFF
V gene: TRBV27; J gene: TRBJ2-1; CDR3 protein: CASRPSGRPRYEQFF
V gene: TRBV4-3; J gene: TRBJ2-2; CDR3 protein: CASSQETSGNTGELFF
V gene: TRBV18; J gene: TRBJ2-7; CDR3 protein: CASGPTTGYEQYF
V gene: TRBV24-1; J gene: TRBJ2-3; CDR3 protein: CATSDLGDYRRPDTQYF
V gene: TRBV5-1; J gene: TRBJ2-1; CDR3 protein: CASSLGVAGVNEQFF
V gene: TRBV20-1; J gene: TRBJ2-3; CDR3 protein: CSASFRGDTQYF
V gene: TRBV7-2; J gene: TRBJ2-3; CDR3 protein: CASSSYSRTQYF
V gene: TRBV19; J gene: TRBJ1-3; CDR3 protein: CASLLSPGNTIYF
V gene: TRBV28; J gene: TRBJ1-2; CDR3 protein: CAMGPGQTYYSNYGYTF
V gene: TRBV7-9; J gene: TRBJ1-5; CDR3 protein: CASSLARVGSNQPQHF
V gene: TRBV5-1; J gene: TRBJ1-1; CDR3 protein: CASSRGQPYTEAFF